This TCR beta chain was captured in a study of blood T cells in healthy people across ages. The sample holds many counts of this clonotype. Germline V gene sequence: CDR1 MRHNA, CDR2 SNTAGT. There are 15 residues in the CDR3. V was pared by 6 bases and J by 4 bases, with 4 bases of the junction left unmatched. Sample-barcoded 5' priming and a J-beta primer mix drove a second PCR of 7 to 11 cycles. TCRdb independently ran MiXCR on the 5' RACE reads; one entry per CDR3 protein. The repertoire holds roughly 550,000 distinct CDR3 sequences, with about 25% as singletons. Researchers report isolating at least 7 million PBMCs per sample. Total RNA extraction produced at least 6 micrograms (per sample) for the study. In addition, the sample was reused for a study of T cells of mothers and their children. From that report: The cDNA synthesis received all extracted RNA, at 1.5 ug per 15 ul. Every mother produced more than 8.5 million TCR beta CDR3 reads, whereas every child provided around 3 million.

The V and J genes are TRBV6-4 and TRBJ2-3, with 13 bases aligning to TRBD2. Sequencing was done on a sample of blood. The sequence derives from a boy aged 5 to 17 in good health. CDR3 protein: CASSHTSGGADTQYF. The CDR3 DNA is TGTGCCAGCAGCCATACTAGCGGGGGGGCAGATACGCAGTATTTT.